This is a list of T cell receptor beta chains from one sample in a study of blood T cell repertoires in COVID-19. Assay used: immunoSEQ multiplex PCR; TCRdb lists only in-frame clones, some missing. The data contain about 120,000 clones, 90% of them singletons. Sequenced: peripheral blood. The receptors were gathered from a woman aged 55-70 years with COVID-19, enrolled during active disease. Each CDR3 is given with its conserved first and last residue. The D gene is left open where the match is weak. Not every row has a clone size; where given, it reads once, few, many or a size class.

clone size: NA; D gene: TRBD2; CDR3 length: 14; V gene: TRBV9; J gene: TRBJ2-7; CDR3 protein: CASSVGGLTYEQYF; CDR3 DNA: TGTGCCAGCAGCGTTGGGGGACTAACCTACGAGCAGTACTTC
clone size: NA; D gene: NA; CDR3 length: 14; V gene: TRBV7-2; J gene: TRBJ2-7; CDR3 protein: CASSLGPQGYEQYF; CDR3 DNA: TGTGCCAGCAGCTTAGGCCCGCAGGGCTACGAGCAGTACTTC
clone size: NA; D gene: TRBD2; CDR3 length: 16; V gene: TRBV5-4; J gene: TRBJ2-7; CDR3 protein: CASSTSPGLAVYEQYF; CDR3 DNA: TGTGCCAGCAGCACATCTCCGGGACTAGCGGTATACGAGCAGTACTTC
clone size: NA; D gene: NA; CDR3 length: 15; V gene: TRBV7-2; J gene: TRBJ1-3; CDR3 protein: CASSGHWSSGNTIYF; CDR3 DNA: TGTGCCAGCAGTGGACACTGGAGCTCTGGAAACACCATATATTTT
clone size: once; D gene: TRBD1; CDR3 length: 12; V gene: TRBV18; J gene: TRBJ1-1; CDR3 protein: CASSPGQPEAFF; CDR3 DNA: TGTGCCAGCTCGCCGGGACAGCCTGAAGCTTTCTTT
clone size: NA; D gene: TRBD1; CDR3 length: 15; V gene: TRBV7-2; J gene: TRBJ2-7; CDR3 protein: CASSGWDRGEYEQYF; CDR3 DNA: TGTGCCAGCAGCGGGTGGGACAGAGGGGAATACGAGCAGTACTTC
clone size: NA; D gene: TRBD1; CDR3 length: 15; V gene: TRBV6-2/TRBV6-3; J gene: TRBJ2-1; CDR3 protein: CASSLPGQGFNEQFF; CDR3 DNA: TGTGCCAGCAGTTTACCGGGACAGGGGTTCAATGAGCAGTTCTTC
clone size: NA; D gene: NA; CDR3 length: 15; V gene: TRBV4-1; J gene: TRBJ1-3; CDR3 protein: CASSQGSGSGNTIYF; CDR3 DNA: TGCGCCAGCAGCCAAGGTAGCGGATCGGGAAACACCATATATTTT
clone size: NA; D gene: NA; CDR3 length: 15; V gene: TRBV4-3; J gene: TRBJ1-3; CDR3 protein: CASSQGTQAGNTIYF; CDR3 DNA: TGCGCCAGCAGTCAGGGAACTCAAGCGGGAAACACCATATATTTT
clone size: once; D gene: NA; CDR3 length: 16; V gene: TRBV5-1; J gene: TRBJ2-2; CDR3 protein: CASSWDTGEATGELFF; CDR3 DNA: TGCGCCAGCAGCTGGGATACGGGAGAAGCCACCGGGGAGCTGTTTTTT
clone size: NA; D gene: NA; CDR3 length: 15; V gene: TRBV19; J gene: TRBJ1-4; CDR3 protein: CASSIRGATNEKLFF; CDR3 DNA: TGTGCCAGTAGTATCCGCGGGGCAACTAATGAAAAACTGTTTTTT
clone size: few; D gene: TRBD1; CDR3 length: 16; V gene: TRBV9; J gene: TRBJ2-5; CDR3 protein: CASSSQRTGRRETQYF; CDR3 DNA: TGTGCCAGCAGCTCTCAGAGGACAGGGAGGAGGGAGACCCAGTACTTC
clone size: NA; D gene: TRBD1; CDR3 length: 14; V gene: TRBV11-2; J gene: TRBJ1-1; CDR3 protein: CASSLGWTGTEAFF; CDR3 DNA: TGTGCCAGCAGCTTGGGATGGACAGGGACTGAAGCTTTCTTT
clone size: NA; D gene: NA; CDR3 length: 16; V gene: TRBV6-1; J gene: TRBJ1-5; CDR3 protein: CASSDLEGGFNQPQHF; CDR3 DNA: TGTGCCAGCAGTGATCTGGAGGGGGGGTTCAATCAGCCCCAGCATTTT
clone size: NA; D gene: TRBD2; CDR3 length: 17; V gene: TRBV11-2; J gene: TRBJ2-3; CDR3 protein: CASSPGLAGEGTDTQYF; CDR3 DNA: TGTGCCAGCAGCCCGGGACTAGCGGGTGAGGGCACAGATACGCAGTATTTT
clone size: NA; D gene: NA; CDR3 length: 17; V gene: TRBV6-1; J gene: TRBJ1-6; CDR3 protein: CASSESGVAGYNSPLHF; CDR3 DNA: TGTGCCAGCAGTGAATCCGGGGTGGCGGGATATAATTCACCCCTCCACTTT
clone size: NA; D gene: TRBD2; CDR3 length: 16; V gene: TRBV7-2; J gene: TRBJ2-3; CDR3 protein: CASSQFTSGHTDTQYF; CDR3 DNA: TGTGCCAGCAGCCAATTCACTAGCGGCCACACAGATACGCAGTATTTT
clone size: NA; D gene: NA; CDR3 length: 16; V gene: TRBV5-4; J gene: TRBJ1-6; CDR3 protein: CASSQTQSSYNSPLHF; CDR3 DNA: TGTGCCAGCAGCCAGACACAGAGCTCCTATAATTCACCCCTCCACTTT
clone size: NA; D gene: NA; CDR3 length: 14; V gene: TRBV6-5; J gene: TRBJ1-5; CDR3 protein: CASSYTGGNQPQHF; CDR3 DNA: TGTGCCAGCAGTTACACAGGAGGGAACCAGCCCCAGCATTTT
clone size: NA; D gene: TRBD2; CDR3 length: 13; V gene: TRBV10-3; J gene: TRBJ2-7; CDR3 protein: CAISEPREREQYF; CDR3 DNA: TGTGCCATCAGTGAGCCGCGGGAGCGAGAGCAGTACTTC
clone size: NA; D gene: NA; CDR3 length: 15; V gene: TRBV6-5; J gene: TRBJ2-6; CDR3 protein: CASSLGALGANVLTF; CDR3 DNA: TGTGCCAGCAGTTTGGGGGCACTTGGGGCCAACGTCCTGACTTTC
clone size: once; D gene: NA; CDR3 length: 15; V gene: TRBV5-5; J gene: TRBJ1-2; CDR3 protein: CASSLGLGGSDGYTF; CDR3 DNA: TGTGCCAGCAGCTTGGGGCTGGGGGGGAGTGACGGCTACACCTTC
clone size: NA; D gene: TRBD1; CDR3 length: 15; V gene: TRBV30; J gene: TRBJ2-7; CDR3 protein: CAWSVRWDSSYEQYF; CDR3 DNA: TGTGCCTGGAGTGTACGGTGGGACAGCTCCTACGAGCAGTACTTC
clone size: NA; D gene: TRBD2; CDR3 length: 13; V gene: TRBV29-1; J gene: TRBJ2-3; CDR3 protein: CSVAGRYTDTQYF; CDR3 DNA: TGCAGCGTTGCCGGGAGGTACACAGATACGCAGTATTTT
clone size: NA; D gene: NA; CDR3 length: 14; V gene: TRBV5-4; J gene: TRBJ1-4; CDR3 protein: CASSLYSGDEKLFF; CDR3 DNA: TGTGCCAGCAGCTTGTACAGTGGTGATGAAAAACTGTTTTTT
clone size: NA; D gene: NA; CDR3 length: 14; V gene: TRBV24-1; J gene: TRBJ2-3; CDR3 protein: CATSASRGGDTQYF; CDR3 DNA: TGTGCCACCAGCGCTTCGAGAGGGGGAGATACGCAGTATTTT
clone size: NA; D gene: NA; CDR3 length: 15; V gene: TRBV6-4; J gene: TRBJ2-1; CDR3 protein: CASSVERGGPDEQFF; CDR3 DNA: TGTGCCAGCAGTGTAGAAAGGGGGGGGCCCGATGAGCAGTTCTTC
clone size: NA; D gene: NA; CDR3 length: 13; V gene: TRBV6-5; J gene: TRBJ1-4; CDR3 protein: CASSRSGNEKLFF; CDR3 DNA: TGTGCCAGCAGCCGGTCAGGCAATGAAAAACTGTTTTTT
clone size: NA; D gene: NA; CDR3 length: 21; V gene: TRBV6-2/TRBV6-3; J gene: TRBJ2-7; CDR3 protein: CASSYSILSDLIQQSIYEQYF; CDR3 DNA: TGTGCCAGCAGTTACTCGATCCTGAGCGACTTAATACAACAAAGTATCTACGAGCAGTACTTC
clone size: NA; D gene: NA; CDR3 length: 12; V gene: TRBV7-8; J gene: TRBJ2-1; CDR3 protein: CASARLADEQFF; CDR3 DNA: TGTGCCAGCGCCCGTCTAGCTGATGAGCAGTTCTTC